These T cell receptor beta chains were read from a single sample in a study of Graves' ophthalmopathy and Graves' hyperthyroidism. TCRdb re-analysed the multiplex PCR reads in MiXCR, keeping a single row per CDR3 protein. This sample has hundreds of thousands of distinct CDR3 sequences, with more than 40% found just once. Sequences were obtained from peripheral blood. Source of these receptors: an adult man with Graves' ophthalmopathy. CDR3s include the opening cysteine and the closing phenylalanine or tryptophan. A D gene is named only where the DNA matches it firmly. Some rows have no size entry. The others give once, few or many, or a class for an expanded clone.

.,14,few,TRBJ1-1,TRBV24-1,TGTGCCTGGAGTGCGGGAGGGATGAACACTGAAGCTTTCTTT,CAWSAGGMNTEAFF
TRBD1,14,once,TRBJ1-5,TRBV10-3,TGTGCCATCAGTGTGGGACAGAGCAATCAGCCCCAGCATTTT,CAISVGQSNQPQHF
TRBD2,12,.,TRBJ2-7,TRBV20-1,TGCAGTGCTAGTCTGGGGACTAGCGAGCAGTACTTC,CSASLGTSEQYF
TRBD1,15,few,TRBJ1-2,TRBV19,TGTGCCAGTAAATTAAGGACAGGGTTTACGGATGGCTACACCTTC,CASKLRTGFTDGYTF
.,14,once,TRBJ2-5,TRBV2,TGTGCCAGCAAGGCCAGTGCATACCAAGAGACCCAGTACTTC,CASKASAYQETQYF
.,16,few,TRBJ1-2,TRBV4-3,TGCGCCAGCAGCCAAGATGCGGACACTGGAAGGTCTGGCTACACCTTC,CASSQDADTGRSGYTF
.,14,few,TRBJ2-2,TRBV6-6,TGTGCCAGCAGGGAGGACAGCCGTCCCGGGGAGCTGTTTTTT,CASREDSRPGELFF
TRBD1,15,.,TRBJ2-2,TRBV2,TGTGCCAGCAGTGGGGACAGGGGTGGCACCGGGGAGCTGTTTTTT,CASSGDRGGTGELFF
TRBD1,20,many,TRBJ1-5,TRBV15,TGTGCCACCAGCAGAGATCGACCCAACCCCCGGGACAGGAGCAATCAGCCCCAGCATTTT,CATSRDRPNPRDRSNQPQHF
TRBD1,13,.,TRBJ2-5,TRBV7-8,TGTGCCAGCAGCATGACAGGGTTAAAGACCCAGTACTTC,CASSMTGLKTQYF
.,15,.,TRBJ2-2,TRBV7-2,TGTGCCAGCAGCTTAGCGCTACTGAACACCGGGGAGCTGTTTTTT,CASSLALLNTGELFF
TRBD1,15,.,TRBJ1-6,TRBV7-2,TGTGCCAGCATCAAGGGACAGGGAAGTTATTCACCCCTCCACTTT,CASIKGQGSYSPLHF
TRBD2,15,many,TRBJ2-7,TRBV7-8,TGTGCCAGCAGCTTAGGAGCGGGGAACCGGGGAGAGCAGTACTTC,CASSLGAGNRGEQYF
.,14,many,TRBJ2-7,TRBV5-1,TGCGCCAGCAGTTCCGGGCTAGTCTTCGACGAGCAGTACTTC,CASSSGLVFDEQYF
.,15,.,TRBJ2-6,TRBV7-9,TGTGCCAGCAGTTTACTCCGGTCTGGGGCCAACGTCCTGACTTTC,CASSLLRSGANVLTF
TRBD2,17,.,TRBJ2-5,TRBV15,TGTGCCACCAGTTCGACTAGCGGGGGCCTGTACCAAGAGACCCAGTACTTC,CATSSTSGGLYQETQYF
.,15,.,TRBJ1-3,TRBV4-1,TGCGCCAGCAGCACCATTTCGTCGGTGGAAAACACCATATATTTT,CASSTISSVENTIYF
.,13,.,TRBJ1-6,TRBV20-1,TGCAGTGCTAGTGAGGCAGGTCCAGGAAACCTCCACTTT,CSASEAGPGNLHF
.,13,.,TRBJ2-5,TRBV12-3/TRBV12-4,TGTGCCAGCAGTTCGTCGGAACGAGAGACCCAGTACTTC,CASSSSERETQYF
TRBD1,16,.,TRBJ2-7,TRBV25-1,TGTGCCAGCAGTGAGGCGACAGGGATAAACTCCTACGAGCAGTACTTC,CASSEATGINSYEQYF
.,15,.,TRBJ2-1,TRBV29-1,TGCAGCGTTGGGGTAGGGGCGGACTCCTACAATGAGCAGTTCTTC,CSVGVGADSYNEQFF
.,15,.,TRBJ2-7,TRBV6-5,TGTGCCAGCAGTTACTCGTACAGATTAACCTACGAGCAGTACTTC,CASSYSYRLTYEQYF
TRBD1,15,.,TRBJ1-2,TRBV7-2,TGTGCCAGCAGTACGACCGGACAGGGGCTATATGGCTACACCTTC,CASSTTGQGLYGYTF
.,11,many,TRBJ2-7,TRBV25-1,TGTGCCAGCAGTGTGGTCTACGAGCAGTACTTC,CASSVVYEQYF
.,16,few,TRBJ2-5,TRBV6-5,TGTGCCAGCATCCTAAAAACCGGGAGAATACAAGAGACCCAGTACTTC,CASILKTGRIQETQYF
.,14,many,TRBJ2-7,TRBV9,TGTGCCAGCAGCGTAGGACAGGAAGTTCTCGAGCAGTACTTC,CASSVGQEVLEQYF
TRBD1,15,.,TRBJ1-3,TRBV5-1,TGCGCCAGCAGCTTAACAGGGGTCTCTGGAAACACCATATATTTT,CASSLTGVSGNTIYF
.,11,few,TRBJ1-1,TRBV10-3,TGTGCCAGCGGGGGGGGGGCTGAAGCTTTCTTT,CASGGGAEAFF
TRBD2,16,few,TRBJ2-7,TRBV7-2,TGTGCCAGCAGCTTAGTTCCAGCGGGAGAGCGAGGCGAGCAGTACTTC,CASSLVPAGERGEQYF
.,14,.,TRBJ1-1,TRBV6-5,TGTGCCAGCACCCAGGGAGGGGGTGGCACTGAAGCTTTCTTT,CASTQGGGGTEAFF
.,15,.,TRBJ1-4,TRBV9,TGTGCCAGCAGCACCGGGGGATCGGCGGGTGAAAAACTGTTTTTT,CASSTGGSAGEKLFF
TRBD1,13,many,TRBJ1-1,TRBV7-2,TGTGCCAGCAGCGCCAGGGGGTTGTCTGAAGCTTTCTTT,CASSARGLSEAFF
.,17,.,TRBJ2-5,TRBV7-2,TGTGCCAGCAGCCCTAGGGCAGCAGGGGCCAATGGAGAGACCCAGTACTTC,CASSPRAAGANGETQYF
TRBD2,15,.,TRBJ2-5,TRBV20-1,TGCAGTGCTTCGGGGGGTAGACAGCTCCAAGAGACCCAGTACTTC,CSASGGRQLQETQYF
.,13,many,TRBJ1-3,TRBV20-1,TGCAGTGCTAGAGATGGAAAACGGGACACCATATATTTT,CSARDGKRDTIYF
TRBD1,12,many,TRBJ2-7,TRBV20-1,TGCAGTGCTAGGGACAGGGGAGTCGAGCAGTACTTC,CSARDRGVEQYF
.,12,many,TRBJ1-4,TRBV11-2,TGTGCCAGCAGCTTAGGTTCCGAAAAACTGTTTTTT,CASSLGSEKLFF
.,14,.,TRBJ1-6,TRBV14,TGTGCCAGCAGCCTGAGGGGGGGTGATTCACCCCTCCACTTT,CASSLRGGDSPLHF
TRBD2,15,.,TRBJ2-5,TRBV20-1,TGCAGTGCCCCCTTCCCTAGCGGGGGCCAAGAGACCCAGTACTTC,CSAPFPSGGQETQYF
TRBD1,15,.,TRBJ1-6,TRBV19,TGTGCCAGTAGTGCTACAGGGGTCGGTAATTCACCCCTCCACTTT,CASSATGVGNSPLHF
.,13,many,TRBJ1-5,TRBV7-2,TGTGCCAGCAGCTGGAATAGCAATCAGCCCCAGCATTTT,CASSWNSNQPQHF
.,13,.,TRBJ1-6,TRBV12-3/TRBV12-4,TGTGCCAGCCTGCAGGTAGGAAATTCACCCCTCCACTTT,CASLQVGNSPLHF
TRBD1,14,.,TRBJ2-2,TRBV25-1,TGTGCCAGCAGTGCAGACAGGGGCACCGGGGAGCTGTCTTTT,CASSADRGTGELSF
TRBD1,16,few,TRBJ2-7,TRBV6-6,TGTGCCAGCAGTTACCTCGACAGGGAGACCTCCTACGAGCAGTACTTC,CASSYLDRETSYEQYF
.,15,many,TRBJ1-2,TRBV10-3,TGTGCCAGCAGTGAACCCAGTCGGGGTAACTATGGCTACACCTTC,CASSEPSRGNYGYTF
.,16,.,TRBJ1-1,TRBV9,TGTGCCGGCAGCGTCGAGAGGGGGGGGGCGGGCACTGAAGCTTTCTTT,CAGSVERGGAGTEAFF
TRBD1,17,.,TRBJ2-7,TRBV7-3,TGTACCAGCAGCCAAAAAATTCTCCGGGACAGGGCCTACGAGCAGTACTTC,CTSSQKILRDRAYEQYF
.,8,.,TRBJ1-5,TRBV2,TGTGCCAGCAGTACCCAGCATTTT,CASSTQHF
TRBD1,12,.,TRBJ1-1,TRBV29-1,TGCAGCTGGGGACAGCAAAACACTGAAGCTTTCTTT,CSWGQQNTEAFF
TRBD1,13,many,TRBJ2-7,TRBV5-1,TGCGCCAGCAGCTGGGACAGCGGCTACGAGCAGTACTTC,CASSWDSGYEQYF
.,13,.,TRBJ2-3,TRBV12-3/TRBV12-4,TGTGCCAGCACCGAAGGCCCGATAGATACGCAGTATTTT,CASTEGPIDTQYF